This T cell receptor beta chain was captured by sequencing in a study of T-cell memory formation after mild COVID-19. In the study overall: Largely, the TCR clusters proved donor specific. Findings of the study overall: SARS-CoV-2 specificity was not confirmed for second-wave clones peaking on day 37.

In the case of this clonotype: The antigen remains unidentified.

Germline CDR1 and CDR2: MNHEY and SVGAGI. This CDR3 has 15 amino acids. V shed 0 bases and J 8 bases; nucleotides not matched to a gene: 1. Via MiXCR, TCRdb re-called the 5' RACE reads, giving one row per CDR3 protein. Counted here are 150,000 to 200,000 distinct CDR3 sequences, 30% to 35% occurring once; the ten biggest clones make up around 13%. The chain uses TRBV6-5 and TRBJ1-6, with 10 bases aligning to TRBD1. Sample: PBMCs or a T cell subset sorted from them (not recorded which). The source is an adult woman who had mild COVID-19 (a few samples of this study predate the infection). Cell type and time point are not known. The CDR3 region is CASSYSGTGDSPLHF. The CDR3 bases are TGTGCCAGCAGTTACTCGGGGACAGGGGATTCACCCCTCCACTTT.